The next 19 T cell receptor beta chains were all read from a single sample in a study of blood T cells in healthy people across ages. The authors ran a second PCR of about 6 to 11 cycles using a sample-barcoded 5' primer and a J-beta primer mix. Via MiXCR, TCRdb re-called the 5' RACE reads, giving one row per CDR3 protein. The sample has about 1.4 million distinct CDR3 sequences, 59% seen once. The sequenced material came from blood. All receptors come from a man aged 18 to 30 in good health.

As regards this clonotype: Compared with germline, one end of the junction differs, possibly owing to a read error. V is TRBV4-1 and J is TRBJ2-1; no definite D call. CDR1 MGHRA and CDR2 YSYEKL come from the germline V gene. The CDR3 sequence is 12 residues long. The CDR3 DNA sequence: TGCGCCAGCAGACAAGCGTACGATGAGCAGTTCTTC. It yields the protein CASRQAYDEQFF.

This clonotype was seen a few times. V and J are TRBV2 and TRBJ1-2; 7 nucleotides match TRBD1. V gave up 6 bases and J gave up 4 bases; unmatched junction bases: 11. Germline V CDR1 and CDR2: SNHLY, FYNNEI. There are 15 residues in the CDR3. The CDR3 sequence is CASSVRIGDSYGYTF. The CDR3 DNA is TGTGCCAGCAGCGTCAGAATTGGGGACAGCTATGGCTACACCTTC.

The V call is TRBV28, the J call TRBJ2-5; 7 bases are shared with TRBD2. Germline loops: CDR1 MDHEN, CDR2 SYDVKM. The CDR3 is 18 amino acids. V dropped 5 bases and J dropped 2; count of bases not matched to a gene: 17. CDR3 bases: TGTGCCAGCAGTATGGGAACTAGCGTCGGACCCCTACAAGAGACCCAGTACTTC. This gives the protein CASSMGTSVGPLQETQYF.

The chain has TRBV18 and TRBJ1-2; 8 bases line up with TRBD1. Per germline, CDR1 KGHSH and CDR2 LQKENI. V shed 2 bases, J shed 8 bases, and the junction held 7 bases outside the gene matches. The CDR3 has 14 residues. The CDR3 nucleotides read TGTGCCAGCTCACCAGGGACAGGTGTCGGAGGCTACACCTTC. Encoded protein: CASSPGTGVGGYTF.

This clonotype was recorded a few times. This chain links TRBV7-9 with TRBJ2-5; 9 bases are shared with TRBD2. With 5 bases clipped from V and 1 base from J, the junction kept 5 bases outside the gene matches. Germline lookup yields CDR1 SEHNR and CDR2 FQNEAQ (reference sequence). This CDR3 is built from 15 residues. The CDR3 nucleotides are TGTGCCAGCAGCCCTAGCGGGATCCTCCAAGAGACCCAGTACTTC. Its protein is CASSPSGILQETQYF.

J is TRBJ2-3 and V is TRBV28, with TRBD2 identical over 10 bases. The trim removed 6 bases at V and 3 bases at J, leaving 9 bases unmatched. The CDR3 runs 16 residues. Germline V CDR1 and CDR2: MDHEN, SYDVKM. CDR3 nucleotides: TGTGCCAGCAGGTCTACCTCTAGCGGGGGAACAGATACGCAGTATTTT. Its translation: CASRSTSSGGTDTQYF.

The chain has TRBV6-2 or TRBV6-3 and TRBJ2-1, with TRBD2 matching over 9 bases. V trimming: 7 bases; J trimming: 5 bases; junction bases outside the gene matches: 9. Germline assignment: CDR1 MNHEY and CDR2 SVGEGT. The CDR3 is 15 amino acids. DNA of the CDR3: TGTGCCAGCACCAACCACCCTAGCGGGAACAATGAGCAGTTCTTC. This sequence encodes CASTNHPSGNNEQFF.

This clonotype was seen more than once but under ten times. The V gene is TRBV11-2, the J gene TRBJ2-5; TRBD2 is a possible D gene (5 bases). V dropped 8 bases and J dropped 11 bases, with 21 bases sitting between them. Germline V gene sequence: CDR1 SGHAT, CDR2 FQNNGV. The CDR3 length is 13 residues. CDR3 coding DNA: TGTGCCAGCTGCCAGAATTCCTACGGGGAGCAGTACTTC. Translation gives CASCQNSYGEQYF. Full variable domain (outside the CDR3, taken from reference TRBV11-2 and TRBJ2-5): EAGVAQSPRYKIIEKRQSVAFWCNPISGHATLYWYQQILGQGPKLLIQFQNNGVVDDSQLPKDRFSAERLKGVDSTLKIQPAKLEDSAVYLCASCQNSYGEQYFGPGTRLLVL.

The V gene is TRBV7-9, the J gene TRBJ2-5; the D is unclear. The CDR3 runs 16 residues. Trimming stripped 6 bases from V and 5 bases from J, with 22 bases between. From germline, CDR1 is SEHNR and CDR2 FQNEAQ (reference sequence). The CDR3 sequence: CASRPTVGPSSETQYF. The CDR3 nucleotides are TGTGCCAGCAGACCCACCGTGGGCCCTTCATCGGAGACCCAGTACTTC.

This clonotype was counted once. The chain joins TRBV12-3 or TRBV12-4 to TRBJ2-3, with 8 bases matching TRBD2. Trimming took 5 bases from V and 5 from J; bases not matched to a gene: 9. The CDR3 has 15 amino acids. CDR3 nucleotides: TGTGCCAGCAGTGACGGGACTAGAGGCGGAGATACGCAGTATTTT. Translating it yields CASSDGTRGGDTQYF.

J is TRBJ2-5 and V is TRBV12-3 or TRBV12-4, with 12 bases identical to TRBD2. V shed 4 bases, J shed 5 bases, and the junction held 8 bases outside the gene matches. The CDR3 consists of 16 residues. CDR3 nucleotide sequence: TGTGCCAGCAGTTGGACTAGCGGGACAGCGGTGGAGACCCAGTACTTC. Translation: CASSWTSGTAVETQYF.

Points on this clonotype: The junction departs from the called germline gene at one end, perhaps through a read error. The rearrangement uses TRBV6-2 or TRBV6-3 and TRBJ2-1, with 7 nucleotides matching TRBD1. The germline V gene has CDR1 MNHEY and CDR2 SVGEGT. The CDR3 loop spans 14 amino acids. The CDR3 sequence is CASGIGGAYNEQFF. The CDR3 DNA reads TGTGCCAGCGGCATAGGGGGCGCCTACAATGAACAGTTCTTC.

J is TRBJ2-1 and V is TRBV2; the D gene is possibly TRBD1 (6 bases). The CDR3 contains 11 residues. Germline V gives CDR1 SNHLY, CDR2 FYNNEI. V was clipped by 11 bases and J by 4 bases, with 9 bases between them. CDR3 sequence reads: CAGDRYNEQFF. The CDR3 nucleotides read TGTGCCGGTGACAGGTACAATGAGCAGTTCTTC.

This clonotype was seen just once. The gene calls are TRBV9 and TRBJ1-1; D is ambiguous. Germline loops: CDR1 SGDLS, CDR2 YYNGEE. Trimming removed 4 bases from V and 1 base from J, with 11 bases in between. The CDR3 length is 14 residues. CDR3 bases: TGTGCCAGCAGCCCCAGAAGTTGGAACACTGAAGCTTTCTTT. It encodes CASSPRSWNTEAFF. Complete variable domain (other parts from reference TRBV9 and TRBJ1-1): DSGVTQTPKHLITATGQRVTLRCSPRSGDLSVYWYQQSLDQGLQFLIQYYNGEERAKGNILERFSAQQFPDLHSELNLSSLELGDSALYFCASSPRSWNTEAFFGQGTRLTVV.

This clonotype was counted only a few times. This chain links TRBV4-2 with TRBJ1-2; D is perhaps TRBD1 (6 bases). With 5 bases removed from V and 0 bases from J, the gap between germline ends came to 10 bases. The CDR3 has 14 residues. CDR1 is LGHNA, CDR2 YNFKEQ, per germline. The CDR3 here is CASSEDRANYGYTF. The DNA for the CDR3 is TGTGCCAGCAGCGAGGACAGAGCTAACTATGGCTACACCTTC.

The rearrangement joins TRBV29-1 to TRBJ2-1; 7 nucleotides line up with TRBD2. Trimming took 1 base from V and 7 from J; bases not matched to a gene: 10. This CDR3 is 15 amino acids long. Germline V gene lookup returns CDR1 SQVTM and CDR2 ANQGSEA. CDR3 nucleotide sequence: TGCAGCGTTGAAGTGCGCGGGAGATTGAGTAATGAGCAGTTCTTC. Protein: CSVEVRGRLSNEQFF.

CDR3 nucleotides: TGTGCCACCAGCCTGGGAGGCGGGGAGCTGTTTTTT. It encodes CATSLGGGELFF. V and J are TRBV15 and TRBJ2-2; possibly TRBD2 for D (6 bases). Between the trimmed V and J ends, which lost 5 bases and 7 bases, there was a span of 8 bases. There are 12 residues in the CDR3. CDR1 LNHNV and CDR2 YYDKDF come from the germline V gene (reference sequence).

The chain combines TRBV4-1 with TRBJ2-4; either TRBD1 or TRBD2 may supply D (5 bases each). The CDR3 runs to 15 residues. V shed 6 bases and J shed 8 bases, with 20 bases lying between them. Germline V CDR1 and CDR2: MGHRA, YSYEKL. CDR3 bases: TGCGCCAGCAGACCTTTGGCCGGGACCTCAGACATTCAGTACTTC. This encodes CASRPLAGTSDIQYF.

The chain has TRBV6-2 or TRBV6-3 and TRBJ2-7; 7 bases are a match to TRBD1. Germline lookup yields CDR1 MNHEY and CDR2 SVGEGT. J gave up 6 bases and V 2 bases, and 4 bases lay outside the gene matches. This CDR3 is 13 amino acids long. CDR3 in DNA: TGTGCCAGCAGTTACCTAGGGGGCCGCGAGCAGTACTTC. Its protein product is CASSYLGGREQYF.